This TCR beta chain was captured by sequencing in a study of OX40 agonist ivuxolimab in advanced cancers. As for the study in general: Ivuxolimab, which patients received intravenously every 2 weeks, was dosed at 0.01 to 10 mg/kg. Notes on the study in general: Relative to CD4+, CD8+ T cells held more expanded clones on average. Researchers did not establish what antigens the expanded peripheral T cells target.

Assay used: immunoSEQ multiplex PCR; TCRdb lists only in-frame clones, some missing. The table records some 80,000 clones, roughly 92% of them present only once. Concerning this clone: Its specificity is unknown.

The sequence was collected from an adult with an advanced solid tumor such as melanoma, head and neck, liver or kidney cancer. Sample: CD4+ or CD8+ T cells sorted from blood, taken in a trial of the OX40 agonist ivuxolimab.

CDR3 amino acids: CASSLGPPQGGNYGYTF. As DNA, the CDR3 is TGCGCCAGCAGCTTGGGGCCGCCACAGGGGGGAAACTATGGCTACACCTTC. The rearrangement joins TRBV5-1 to TRBJ1-2, with TRBD1 matching 8 bases. The CDR3 is made up of 17 amino acids. Germline CDR1 and CDR2: SGHRS and YFSETQ. The junction had 9 bases not matched to a gene; V was cut back by 0 bases and J by 2 bases.